This TCR beta chain was sequenced during a study of breast tumors, draining lymph nodes, adjacent tissues. Samples came from axillary lymph nodes draining the breast cancer. About this clonotype: What it recognizes is unknown.

The CDR3 is 14 amino acids. Looked up from germline, CDR1 is DFQATT and CDR2 is SNEGSKA (reference sequence). The ends lost 6 bases at V and 5 bases at J; junction bases unmatched: 8. In TCRdb, the multiplex PCR reads were re-called with MiXCR into one record per CDR3 protein. Counted here are approximately 250,000 distinct CDR3 sequences, less than 40% occurring once; the ten biggest clones make up approximately 4%. Study-wide points: Compared with basal-like, luminal-like tumors shared significantly more repertoire with nontumor tissue.

The sequencing sample was made of axillary lymph node tissue. The chain combines TRBV20-1 with TRBJ1-2; 11 nucleotides line up with TRBD1. The TCR was taken from a female donor with breast cancer. Some clones in this sample may be carry-over from other donors' samples. Written as DNA, the CDR3 is TGCAGTGCCGCATTCGGACAGGGGGCGTATGGCTACACCTTC. This codes for CSAAFGQGAYGYTF.